One sample yielded the 6 T cell receptor beta chains listed below, sequenced in a study of blood T cell repertoires in COVID-19. Clones were sequenced by immunoSEQ multiplex PCR, and TCRdb holds only the in-frame ones, with some missing. Here the sample spans tens of thousands of clones, 70% to 90% being singletons. The sequenced sample consisted of peripheral blood. The origin of the receptors is a woman aged 45-59 years with COVID-19, enrolled during active disease.

This chain connects TRBV6-4 to TRBJ1-6, with 12 bases matching TRBD1. With V trimmed by 8 bases and J by 8 bases, 1 base remained unmatched. CDR1 and CDR2 (germline): MRHNA, SNTAGT. The length of the CDR3 is 13 residues. CDR3 protein: CASGTGGDSPLHF. The DNA of the CDR3 is TGTGCCAGCGGGACAGGGGGCGATTCACCCCTCCACTTT.

J is TRBJ2-7 and V is TRBV27; D not resolved. Trimming removed 3 bases from V and 4 bases from J, with 19 bases in between. CDR1 and CDR2 (germline): MNHEY, SMNVEV (reference sequence). This CDR3 is built from 16 residues. The CDR3 bases are TGTGCCAGCAGTTTCTCTAGGCCAAACGGGTGGTACGAGCAGTACTTC. Residues: CASSFSRPNGWYEQYF.

The gene calls are TRBV28 and TRBJ2-6, with D perhaps TRBD1 (5 bases). Germline V gene data show CDR1 as MDHEN and CDR2 as SYDVKM. Between the trimmed V and J ends, which lost 5 bases and 4 bases, there was a span of 12 bases. The CDR3 is 15 residues long. The CDR3 reads CASSPQVGGANVLTF. For the CDR3, the DNA is TGTGCCAGCAGTCCACAGGTGGGCGGGGCCAACGTCCTGACTTTC.

The chain couples TRBV5-4 to TRBJ2-1, with no clear D. The CDR3 consists of 12 residues. CDR1 SGHNT and CDR2 YYREEE come from the germline V gene (reference sequence). Trimming shortened V by 3 bases and J by 10 bases, and 11 bases separated the two germline ends. The CDR3 here is CASSSFPREQFF. In DNA, the CDR3 is TGTGCCAGCAGCTCGTTTCCTCGGGAGCAGTTCTTC.

This chain uses TRBV19 with TRBJ2-3, with TRBD2 identical over 8 bases. Germline CDR1 reads LNHDA; CDR2 reads SQIVND (reference sequence). Trimming took 5 bases from V and 2 from J; bases not matched to a gene: 9. The CDR3 extends over 16 amino acids. CDR3 in DNA: TGTGCCAGTAGTCTTTTAGCGGGAAGCGTCACAGATACGCAGTATTTT. This codes for CASSLLAGSVTDTQYF.

CDR3 loop: CASFPRGQGNTGELFF. DNA for the CDR3: TGTGCCAGCTTCCCGAGGGGACAGGGTAACACCGGGGAGCTGTTTTTT. The chain recombines TRBV9 with TRBJ2-2, with 9 bases aligning to TRBD1. CDR1 SGDLS and CDR2 YYNGEE come from the germline V gene. Trimming cost V 7 bases and J 2 bases; bases outside gene matches: 9. The CDR3 sequence is 16 residues long. Supplemented by reference TRBV9 and TRBJ2-2, the full variable domain reads DSGVTQTPKHLITATGQRVTLRCSPRSGDLSVYWYQQSLDQGLQFLIQYYNGEERAKGNILERFSAQQFPDLHSELNLSSLELGDSALYFCASFPRGQGNTGELFFGEGSRLTVL.